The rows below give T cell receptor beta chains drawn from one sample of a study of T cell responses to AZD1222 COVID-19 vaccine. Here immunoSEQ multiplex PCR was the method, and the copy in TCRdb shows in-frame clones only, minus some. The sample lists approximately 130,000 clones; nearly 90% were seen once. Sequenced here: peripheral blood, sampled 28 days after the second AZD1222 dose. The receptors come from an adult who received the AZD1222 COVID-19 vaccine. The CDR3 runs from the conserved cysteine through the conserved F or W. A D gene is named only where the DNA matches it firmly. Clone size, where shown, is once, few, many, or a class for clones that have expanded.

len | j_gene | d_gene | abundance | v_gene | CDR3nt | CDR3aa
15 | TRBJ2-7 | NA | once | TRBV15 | TGTGCCACCAGCAGAGATGGCGGACAAGCCTACGAGCAGTACTTC | CATSRDGGQAYEQYF
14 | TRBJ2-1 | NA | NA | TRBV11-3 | TGTGCCAGCAGCTTAGATCTGTTACAGCTGGAGCAGTTCTTC | CASSLDLLQLEQFF
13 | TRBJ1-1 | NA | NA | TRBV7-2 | TGTGCCAGCAGCTTCGGTCGGAACACTGAAGCTTTCTTT | CASSFGRNTEAFF
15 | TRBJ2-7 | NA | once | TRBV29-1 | TGCAGCGTTGAAGACCCTCTACGTGGGGCCTACGAGCAGTACTTC | CSVEDPLRGAYEQYF
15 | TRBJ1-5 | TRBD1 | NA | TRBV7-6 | TGTGCCAGCAGCCCCGTACAGGGGACCAATCAGCCCCAGCATTTT | CASSPVQGTNQPQHF
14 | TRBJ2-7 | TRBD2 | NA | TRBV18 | TGTGCCAGCTCAAGCGGGGGGGGCATCGACGAGCAGTACTTC | CASSSGGGIDEQYF
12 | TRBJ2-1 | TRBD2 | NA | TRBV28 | TGTGCCAGCAAGGCGGGAGAGAATGAGCAGTTCTTC | CASKAGENEQFF
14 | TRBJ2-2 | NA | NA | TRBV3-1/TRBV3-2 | TGTGCCAGCAGCCAAGATATAATCACCGGGGAGCTGTTTTTT | CASSQDIITGELFF
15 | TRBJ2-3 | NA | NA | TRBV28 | TGTGCCAGTTCCCGGGATCCCGATTACACAGATACGCAGTATTTT | CASSRDPDYTDTQYF
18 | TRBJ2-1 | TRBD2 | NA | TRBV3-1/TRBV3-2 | TGTGCCAGCAGCCAAGTATTCGGCGGGAGGGGGGTATACAATGAGCAGTTCTTC | CASSQVFGGRGVYNEQFF
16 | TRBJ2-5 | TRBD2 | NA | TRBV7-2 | TGTGCCAGCAGCCCGAGGTGGGGGAGGGCAGGGGAGACCCAGTACTTC | CASSPRWGRAGETQYF
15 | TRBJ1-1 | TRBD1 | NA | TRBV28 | TGTGCCAGCAGCCCCTTCAGGACAGGGGCCCTTAGAGCTTTCTTT | CASSPFRTGALRAFF
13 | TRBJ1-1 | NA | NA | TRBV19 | TGTGCCAGTAGGACCGGACGCTTTACTGAAGCTTTCTTT | CASRTGRFTEAFF
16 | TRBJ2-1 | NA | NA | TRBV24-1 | TGTGCCACCAGTGATTTTGAGGCTAGCGCCCTACATGAGCAGTTCTTC | CATSDFEASALHEQFF
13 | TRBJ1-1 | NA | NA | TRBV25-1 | TGTGCCAGCGGGGCCTCGGGGGCGGTTGAAGCTTTCTTT | CASGASGAVEAFF
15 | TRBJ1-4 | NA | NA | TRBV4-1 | TGCGCCAGCAGATCCCCCGGGACGTCTAATGAAAAACTGTTTTTT | CASRSPGTSNEKLFF
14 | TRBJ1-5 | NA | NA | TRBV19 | TGTGCCAGTAGTGAAGCGGGCAACAATCAGCCCCAGCATTTT | CASSEAGNNQPQHF
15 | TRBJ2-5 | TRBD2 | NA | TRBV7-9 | TGTGCCAGCAGCCCCGCGTCTAGCGGAAAAGAGACCCAGTACTTC | CASSPASSGKETQYF
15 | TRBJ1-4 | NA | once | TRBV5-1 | TGCGCCAGCAGCCCGGAAGTGGTAGGGGGAGAAAAACTGTTTTTT | CASSPEVVGGEKLFF
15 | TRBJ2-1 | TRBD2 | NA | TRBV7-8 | TGTGCCAGCAGCAATCTAGCGGGAGCGGGAAACGAGCAGTTCTTC | CASSNLAGAGNEQFF
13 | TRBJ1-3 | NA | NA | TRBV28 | TGTGCCAGCAGTTTCTATTCTCAGAACACCATATATTTT | CASSFYSQNTIYF
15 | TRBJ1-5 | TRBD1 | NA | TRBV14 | TGTGCCAGCAGCCAAGCCGGGACAGACAATCAGCCCCAGCATTTT | CASSQAGTDNQPQHF